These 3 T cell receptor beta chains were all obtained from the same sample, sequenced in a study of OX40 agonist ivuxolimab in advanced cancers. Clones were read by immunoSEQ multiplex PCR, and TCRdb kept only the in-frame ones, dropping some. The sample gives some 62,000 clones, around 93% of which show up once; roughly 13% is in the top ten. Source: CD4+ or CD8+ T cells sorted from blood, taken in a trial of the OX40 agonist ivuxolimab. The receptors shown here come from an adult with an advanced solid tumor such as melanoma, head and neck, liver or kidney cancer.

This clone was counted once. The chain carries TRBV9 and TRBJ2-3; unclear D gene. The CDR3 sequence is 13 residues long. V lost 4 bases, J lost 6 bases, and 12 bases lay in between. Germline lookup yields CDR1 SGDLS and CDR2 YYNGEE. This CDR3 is CASSLRVGDTQYF. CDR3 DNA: TGTGCCAGCAGCCTCCGGGTGGGGGATACGCAGTATTTT. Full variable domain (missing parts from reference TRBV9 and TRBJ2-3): DSGVTQTPKHLITATGQRVTLRCSPRSGDLSVYWYQQSLDQGLQFLIQYYNGEERAKGNILERFSAQQFPDLHSELNLSSLELGDSALYFCASSLRVGDTQYFGPGTRLTVL.

This CDR3 is CASSLDWSPPQETQYF. CDR3 sequence (DNA): TGTGCCAGCAGCTTAGATTGGAGTCCTCCCCAAGAGACCCAGTACTTC. V is TRBV11-3 and J is TRBJ2-5; D is undetermined. The CDR3 contains 16 residues. Germline CDR1 SGHNT, CDR2 YENEEA. Deletions cut 0 bases from V and 1 base from J, with 12 bases between.

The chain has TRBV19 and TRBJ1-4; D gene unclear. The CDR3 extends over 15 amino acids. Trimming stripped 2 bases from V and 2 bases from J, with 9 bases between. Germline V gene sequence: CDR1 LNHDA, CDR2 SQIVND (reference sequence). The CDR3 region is CASSILGKTNEKLFF. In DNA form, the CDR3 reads TGTGCCAGTAGTATACTAGGGAAGACTAATGAAAAACTGTTTTTT.